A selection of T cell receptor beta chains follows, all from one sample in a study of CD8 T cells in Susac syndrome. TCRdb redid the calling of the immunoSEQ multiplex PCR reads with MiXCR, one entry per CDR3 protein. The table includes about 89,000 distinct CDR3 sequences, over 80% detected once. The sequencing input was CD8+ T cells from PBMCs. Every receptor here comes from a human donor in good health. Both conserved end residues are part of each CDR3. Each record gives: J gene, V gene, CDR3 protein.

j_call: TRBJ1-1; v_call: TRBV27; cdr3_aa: CASSPGTGGYTEAFF
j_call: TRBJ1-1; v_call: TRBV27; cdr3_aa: CASSILQGSEAFF
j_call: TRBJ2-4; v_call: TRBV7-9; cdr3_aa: CASSLEEGKNIQYF
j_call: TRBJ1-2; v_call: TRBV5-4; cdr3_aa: CASSLAYGYTF
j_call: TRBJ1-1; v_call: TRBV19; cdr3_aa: CASSIGGGAEAFF
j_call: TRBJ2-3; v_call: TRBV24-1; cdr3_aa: CATRDRGTDTQYF
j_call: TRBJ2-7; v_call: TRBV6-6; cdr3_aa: CASSPGDVYEQYF
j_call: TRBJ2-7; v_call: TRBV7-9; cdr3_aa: CASSFHGQESYEQYF
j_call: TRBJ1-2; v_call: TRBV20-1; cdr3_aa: CSATDTPYGYTF
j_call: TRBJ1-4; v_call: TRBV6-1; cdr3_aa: CASSETTGTGGEKLFF
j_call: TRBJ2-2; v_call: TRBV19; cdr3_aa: CASSIRNGELFF
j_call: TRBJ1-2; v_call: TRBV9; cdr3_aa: CASSVGGGPSYGYTF
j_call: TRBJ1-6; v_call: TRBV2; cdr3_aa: CASSEWNRFNSPLHF
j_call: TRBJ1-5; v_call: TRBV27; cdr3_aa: CASSLARGQPQHF
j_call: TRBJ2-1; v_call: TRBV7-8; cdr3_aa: CASLGLSSYNEQFF
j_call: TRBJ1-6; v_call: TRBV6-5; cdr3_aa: CASSYYGGSSYNSPLHF
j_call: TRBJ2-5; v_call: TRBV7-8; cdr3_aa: CASSPRLAGGPKETQYF
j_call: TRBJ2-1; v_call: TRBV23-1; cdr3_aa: CASSQSGLAGDGDEQFF
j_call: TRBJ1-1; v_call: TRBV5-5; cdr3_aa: CASSPSNTEAFF
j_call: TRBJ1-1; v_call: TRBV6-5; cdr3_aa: CASSYPGRGAFF
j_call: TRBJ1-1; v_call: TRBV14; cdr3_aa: CASSQAIRDRLMNTEAFF
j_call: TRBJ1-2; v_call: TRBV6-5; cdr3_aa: CASRTGPGFGGYTF
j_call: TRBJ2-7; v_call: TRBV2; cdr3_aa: CASIHGVDEQYF